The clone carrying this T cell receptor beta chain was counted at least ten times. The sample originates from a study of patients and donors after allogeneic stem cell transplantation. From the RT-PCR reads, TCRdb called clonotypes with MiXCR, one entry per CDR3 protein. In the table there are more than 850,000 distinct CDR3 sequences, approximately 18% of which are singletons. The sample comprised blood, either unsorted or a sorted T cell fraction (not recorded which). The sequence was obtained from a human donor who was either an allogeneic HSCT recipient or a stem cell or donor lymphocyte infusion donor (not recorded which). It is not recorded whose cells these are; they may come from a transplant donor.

In nucleotides, the CDR3 is TGTGCCAGCGGTAGGGAAGGGACCGTAGGTGGCTACACCTTC. Translating it yields CASGREGTVGGYTF. V is TRBV6-1 and J is TRBJ1-2; maybe TRBD1 (5 bases). With 8 bases removed from V and 7 bases from J, the gap between germline ends came to 20 bases. CDR1 is MNHNS and CDR2 is SASEGT in the germline V gene. The CDR3 length is 14 residues.